This entry describes one T cell receptor beta chain. Its antigen is still unknown. One base away there is no much larger clone; base qualities are not given. This sample is part of a study of blood T cell repertoires in COVID-19 (dated by TCRdb to the early 2020s). General notes on the study: Samples covering the acute and convalescent phases of COVID-19 were provided by collaborators in the United States, Italy and Spain. The repertoires were released in a freely available public database meant as a resource for research on the immune response to SARS-CoV-2. The samples were drawn from two sources: the first 160 participants of the ongoing ImmuneRACE study, and 950 to 1,500 subjects contributed by 6 global collaborators. Where available, HLA class I and class II types were obtained from metadata supplied by the sample provider rather than from assay-based typing. Subjects who had been exposed to COVID-19, were actively infected with it, or had recovered from it provided the deeply sampled blood TCRbeta repertoires that made up the dataset. The sample metadata nearly always contained a de-identified subject ID, COVID-19 status, age in years and sex. The material from the prospective study consisted of cDNA or gDNA derived from T cells, B-cell-depleted T cells, or PBMCs.

Overall study outcomes, separate from this receptor: The amount of clinical and demographic metadata varied by source and participant and was provided uncurated.

Sequences SEHNR (CDR1) and FQNEAQ (CDR2) are obtained from the germline V gene (reference sequence). From its cysteine to its phenylalanine, the CDR3 spans 13 amino acids. CDR3 DNA only is kept here, 39 bases in frame from base 1. From V the trimming removes 4 bases and from J it removes 3 bases, while the gene matches leave 0 bases of the junction unaccounted for. Whole blood was collected in K2EDTA tubes by collaborating institutions according to the institutions' own protocols. Collaborator samples were shipped for TCRbeta analysis as frozen whole blood, isolated PBMCs, or DNA extracted from either sample type. TCRbeta CDR3 regions were amplified from genomic DNA by means of the immunoSEQ Assay, a bias-controlled multiplex PCR. The paper's data handling went like this. The number of nucleated cells in each sample was estimated by amplification of reference gene primers within the assay. To quantify the absolute abundance of each unique TCRbeta CDR3 rearrangement, sequence reads were collapsed and filtered. Productive Simpson clonality was computed per sample as the square root of Simpson's diversity index over productive rearrangements. This is the immuneACCESS table as TCRdb keeps it, with only in-frame sequences that have V and J called. A part of the clones is gone; compared with another copy, unresolved V genes explain less than half, and the rest is unexplained. V and J calls and clone size come straight from that table; D and trimming were deduced from the DNA. Within this sample are roughly 150,000 clones, with more than 85% of them counted one time only. The top ten hold over 2.5% of the sample.

The chain links TRBV7-9 with TRBJ1-1, and TRBD1 aligns with 9 junction nucleotides. The TCR was taken from a man aged 60 to 75 with active or convalescent COVID-19. Sequencing was done on a sample of peripheral blood. The encoded CDR3 is CASSWTGDTEAFF. The DNA sequence reads TGTGCCAGCAGCTGGACAGGGGACACTGAAGCTTTCTTT. Reference TRBV7-9 and TRBJ1-1 genes cover what lies past the CDR3, so the full variable domain is DTGVSQNPRHKITKRGQNVTFRCDPISEHNRLYWYRQTLGQGPEFLTYFQNEAQLEKSRLLSDRFSAERPKGSFSTLEIQRTEQGDSAMYLCASSWTGDTEAFFGQGTRLTVV.